One sample yielded the 23 T cell receptor beta chains listed below, sequenced in a study of T cell responses to AZD1222 COVID-19 vaccine. Generated by immunoSEQ multiplex PCR, the TCRdb table keeps only in-frame clones and is missing some. The repertoire holds fewer than 55,000 clones, 83% seen once, with about 50% in the top ten. This specimen was peripheral blood, taken on day 0 of AZD1222 vaccination. Receptor source: an adult in good health.

V is TRBV6-6 and J is TRBJ1-3; maybe TRBD1 (5 bases). This CDR3 contains 16 residues. Germline assignment: CDR1 MNHNY and CDR2 SVGAGI (reference sequence). Trimming shortened V by 0 bases and J by 6 bases, and 15 bases separated the two germline ends. The CDR3 DNA sequence: TGTGCCAGCAGTTACTCGCCCAGGGAGAAGAAAAACACCATATATTTT. Translating gives CASSYSPREKKNTIYF.

The V call is TRBV6-4, the J call TRBJ2-5; 8 bases map to TRBD2. Looked up from germline, CDR1 is MRHNA and CDR2 is SNTAGT. The V gene end was trimmed by 6 bases and the J gene end by 5 bases; junction bases not matched to a gene: 14. There are 16 residues in the CDR3. In DNA, the CDR3 is TGTGCCAGCAGCCGGGGAAGCGGGAGAAGGATGGAGACCCAGTACTTC. Protein product: CASSRGSGRRMETQYF.

This chain links TRBV6-6 with TRBJ1-6; no clear D. Between the trimmed V and J ends, which lost 0 bases and 10 bases, there was a span of 13 bases. CDR1 is MNHNY, CDR2 SVGAGI, per germline (reference sequence). There are 15 residues in the CDR3. The CDR3 protein is CASSYSIPGESPLHF. The CDR3 DNA reads TGTGCCAGCAGTTACTCGATCCCGGGCGAGTCACCCCTCCACTTT.

This chain joins TRBV28 and TRBJ1-5, with D possibly being TRBD1 (6 bases). This CDR3 contains 15 residues. Per germline, CDR1 MDHEN and CDR2 SYDVKM. Deletions cut 4 bases from V and 5 bases from J, with 15 bases between. The CDR3 DNA reads TGTGCCAGCAGTTCCCGGGGGGGCGTTTATCAGCCCCAGCATTTT. Protein: CASSSRGGVYQPQHF.

This chain uses TRBV5-1 with TRBJ2-5; D is perhaps TRBD2 (6 bases). CDR1 and CDR2 (germline): SGHRS, YFSETQ. CDR3 size: 15 residues. The V and J ends lost 4 bases and 5 bases respectively, with 18 bases between them. The CDR3 DNA is TGCGCCAGCAGCGCGGACCGGACGGGGAGGGAGACCCAGTACTTC. This translates into CASSADRTGRETQYF.

The genes are TRBV19 and TRBJ2-1; 12 positions agree with TRBD2. After removal of 2 bases from V and 8 bases from J, the junction contained 7 bases not matched to a gene. The length of the CDR3 is 16 residues. Germline V gene lookup returns CDR1 LNHDA and CDR2 SQIVND (reference sequence). CDR3 region: CASSILAGGPGYEQFF. CDR3 in DNA: TGTGCCAGTAGTATACTAGCGGGAGGGCCGGGTTATGAGCAGTTCTTC.

CDR3 DNA: TGTGCCAGCAGTTTATTGGTGACCCACGAGCAGTACTTC. It encodes CASSLLVTHEQYF. The chain carries TRBV12-3 or TRBV12-4 and TRBJ2-7; no firm D call. This CDR3 is 13 amino acids long. V lost 2 bases and J 5 bases, leaving 10 bases between the germline ends.

The V and J genes are TRBV2 and TRBJ2-3, with 11 bases identical to TRBD2. Germline V lookup: CDR1 SNHLY, CDR2 FYNNEI. The CDR3 totals 16 residues. V was pared by 2 bases and J by 5 bases, with 6 bases of the junction left unmatched. CDR3 in DNA: TGTGCCAGCAGTGAATTTAGCGGGAGGGCCGGAGATACGCAGTATTTT. This translates into CASSEFSGRAGDTQYF. The variable domain in full, with the rest retrieved from reference TRBV2 and TRBJ2-3, is EPEVTQTPSHQVTQMGQEVILRCVPISNHLYFYWYRQILGQKVEFLVSFYNNEISEKSEIFDDQFSVERPDGSNFTLKIRSTKLEDSAMYFCASSEFSGRAGDTQYFGPGTRLTVL.

The chain's CDR3 is CASSFQEETQYF. DNA for the CDR3: TGCGCCAGCAGCTTCCAGGAAGAGACCCAGTACTTC. The chain combines TRBV5-1 with TRBJ2-5, with D unclear. The germline V gene has CDR1 SGHRS and CDR2 YFSETQ. Trimming removed 2 bases from V and 3 bases from J, with 5 bases in between. The CDR3 consists of 12 residues.

The chain uses TRBV7-2 and TRBJ2-3; TRBD1 is a possible D gene (6 bases). With 8 bases removed from V and 0 bases from J, the gap between germline ends came to 21 bases. The CDR3 covers 17 residues. Germline V gene data show CDR1 as SGHTA and CDR2 as FQGNSA. The CDR3 DNA follows: TGTGCCAGCTCACGGGCGGCGACAGGAGGAAGCACAGATACGCAGTATTTT. It translates to CASSRAATGGSTDTQYF.

This chain joins TRBV2 and TRBJ1-2, with 9 positions matching TRBD1. Germline V gene sequence: CDR1 SNHLY, CDR2 FYNNEI. The junction had 6 bases not matched to a gene; V was cut back by 5 bases and J by 8 bases. This CDR3 spans 13 amino acids. CDR3 sequence: CASSYRGREGYTF. The CDR3, as DNA: TGTGCCAGCAGTTACAGGGGGCGGGAGGGCTACACCTTC.

This chain joins TRBV5-1 and TRBJ2-2, with 7 positions matching TRBD2. CDR3 size: 16 residues. From germline, CDR1 is SGHRS and CDR2 YFSETQ. V dropped 0 bases and J dropped 0; count of bases not matched to a gene: 2. The CDR3 DNA reads TGCGCCAGCAGCTTGGACGGGGGGTCGAACACCGGGGAGCTGTTTTTT. This gives the protein CASSLDGGSNTGELFF.

The V call is TRBV5-4, the J call TRBJ1-5; D unclear. The CDR3 has 14 amino acids. V gave up 4 bases and J gave up 4 bases, with 12 bases separating them. Germline-derived CDR1 and CDR2 are SGHNT and YYREEE (reference sequence). Here the CDR3 reads CASSRTPSNQPQHF. The CDR3 DNA is TGTGCCAGCAGCCGAACACCTTCGAATCAGCCCCAGCATTTT.

The chain links TRBV5-5 to TRBJ2-1; D is uncertain. Germline-derived CDR1 and CDR2 are SGHKS and YYEKEE (reference sequence). Between the trimmed V and J ends, which lost 2 bases and 3 bases, there was a span of 6 bases. The CDR3 is 13 residues long. CDR3 residues: CASSFELYNEQFF. The DNA for the CDR3 is TGTGCCAGCAGCTTTGAGCTCTACAATGAGCAGTTCTTC.

The CDR3 sequence is CASSKGQGNTIYF. The CDR3 DNA follows: TGTGCCAGCAGTAAGGGACAGGGAAACACCATATATTTT. This chain joins TRBV27 and TRBJ1-3, with 7 bases aligning to TRBD1. V lost 5 bases to trimming and J lost 4 bases; unmatched junction nucleotides: 2. The length of the CDR3 is 13 residues. The germline CDR1 and CDR2 sequences are MNHEY and SMNVEV (reference sequence).

The rearrangement uses TRBV11-2 and TRBJ2-7; D not certain. Germline assignment: CDR1 SGHAT and CDR2 FQNNGV. Trimming took 5 bases from V and 6 from J, leaving 17 bases between them. The CDR3 is 14 amino acids. The CDR3 protein is CASSRQLDPSEQYF. CDR3 sequence (DNA): TGTGCCAGCAGCCGCCAGCTAGACCCCAGCGAGCAGTACTTC.

The V and J genes are TRBV28 and TRBJ2-1; D is uncertain. V was pared by 4 bases and J by 5 bases, with 15 bases between. Per the germline V gene, CDR1 is MDHEN and CDR2 is SYDVKM. The CDR3 is 15 residues long. The CDR3: CASSSMAPLNNEQFF. DNA of the CDR3: TGTGCCAGCAGTTCCATGGCCCCGCTCAACAATGAGCAGTTCTTC.

The chain couples TRBV10-2 to TRBJ2-7; D gene unclear. Deletions cut 3 bases from V and 2 bases from J, with 11 bases between. This CDR3 has 14 amino acids. Germline CDR1 and CDR2: WSHSY and SAAADI. As DNA, the CDR3 is TGCGCCAGCAGTGACCGACTGAGCCCCTACGAGCAGTACTTC. Translating gives CASSDRLSPYEQYF.

The chain has TRBV7-2 and TRBJ2-1; 10 positions match TRBD2. This CDR3 is built from 15 residues. Germline V gene data show CDR1 as SGHTA and CDR2 as FQGNSA. The trim removed 6 bases at V and 10 bases at J, leaving 12 bases unmatched. The CDR3 coding sequence is TGTGCCAGCAGGTCTGCTAGCGGGAGATATGGCGAGCAGTTCTTC. Protein sequence: CASRSASGRYGEQFF.

The chain combines TRBV18 with TRBJ2-7; D could derive from TRBD1 or TRBD2 (5 bases each). The V and J ends lost 4 bases and 5 bases respectively, with 15 bases between them. CDR1 KGHSH and CDR2 LQKENI come from the germline V gene. This CDR3 region has 14 residues. The CDR3 DNA sequence: TGTGCCAGCTCACTCCGGGACCAGGTGGACGAGCAGTACTTC. Amino acid sequence: CASSLRDQVDEQYF.

This chain connects TRBV6-6 to TRBJ2-7, with TRBD2 identical over 8 bases. The CDR3 has 15 amino acids. CDR1 is MNHNY, CDR2 SVGAGI, per germline (reference sequence). Unmatched junction bases numbered 9, after V lost 3 bases and J lost 5 bases. CDR3 bases: TGTGCCAGCAGTTATTATTCGGGAGGGCCGAACGAGCAGTACTTC. Amino acids: CASSYYSGGPNEQYF.

The chain uses TRBV5-1 and TRBJ1-4, with 9 bases fitting TRBD1. The ends lost 4 bases at V and 4 bases at J; junction bases unmatched: 8. The CDR3 runs 16 residues. The germline gives CDR1 SGHRS, CDR2 YFSETQ. The CDR3 region is CASSPGQGLINEKLFF. The CDR3 bases are TGCGCCAGCAGCCCGGGACAGGGTTTGATTAATGAAAAACTGTTTTTT.

The chain carries TRBV3-1 (or the pseudogene TRBV3-2) and TRBJ1-2; no definite D call. The CDR3 covers 13 residues. Between the trimmed V and J ends, which lost 1 base and 7 bases, there was a span of 10 bases. The germline V gene encodes CDR1 LGHDT and CDR2 YNNKEL (reference sequence). Here the CDR3 reads CASSQVEASGYTF. CDR3 DNA: TGTGCCAGCAGCCAAGTTGAGGCTTCTGGCTACACCTTC.